Given below is one TCR beta chain in context. Trimming took off 0 bases at V and 12 bases at J, with 13 bases between the two ends. The CDR3 is 13 amino acids. Looked up from germline, CDR1 is SGHDT and CDR2 is YYEEEE. TCRdb re-analysed the 5' RACE reads in MiXCR, keeping a single row per CDR3 protein. The sample records 55,000 to 70,000 distinct CDR3 sequences, 28% being singletons. The memory fraction was CD4+CD45RO+CD25- cells. The sample comprised tumor-infiltrating memory CD4+ T cells sorted from the breast tumor. Subset defined: memory CD4+ T cells, CD4+CD45RO+CD25-. The genes are TRBV5-6 and TRBJ2-1; no firm D call. The TCR originated in a female donor with breast cancer. This chain's CDR3 is CASSLARAGGQFF. DNA of the CDR3: TGTGCCAGCAGCTTGGCTAGGGCTGGCGGGCAGTTCTTC.